Sequencing of this T cell receptor (beta chain) was carried out in a study of blood T cell repertoires in COVID-19. Study overall: Acute and convalescent COVID-19 samples came from the United States, Italy and Spain.

As originally analysed: Reference gene primers were amplified, and this amplification served to estimate nucleated cell counts. The data were produced by immunoSEQ multiplex PCR, yet TCRdb's version contains in-frame clones alone and is incomplete. The V and J calls and the clone size are those of that table, but D and trimming were determined from the DNA. In the table there are some 310,000 clones, around 91% of which are singletons. Followed over time, Seattle patients had been enrolled while infection was active. Source material: peripheral blood. This TCR was recovered from a woman aged 40-49 years with COVID-19, enrolled during active disease.

This chain's CDR3 is CASSPRGSGLSYNEQFF. CDR3 nucleotides: TGTGCCAGCAGCCCCCGGGGGAGCGGGCTATCCTACAATGAGCAGTTCTTC. The chain uses TRBV7-6 and TRBJ2-1; tentative D call: TRBD2 (6 bases). The germline CDR1 and CDR2 sequences are SGHVS and FNYEAQ. The CDR3 has 17 residues. Between the trimmed V and J ends, which lost 5 bases and 1 base, there was a span of 18 bases.